A single sample is the source of the 24 T cell receptor beta chains below, sequenced in a study of CD8+ T cells in alopecia areata. Reverse transcription of extracted RNA yielded cDNA, which provided the sequencing template. Clones were read by immunoSEQ multiplex PCR, and TCRdb kept only the in-frame ones, dropping some. This table has about 98,000 clones, roughly two fifths appearing once. The sample was CD4+ T cells sorted from blood. Receptor source: a human donor with alopecia areata.

This chain connects TRBV27 to TRBJ1-5, with 9 bases identical to TRBD1. After removal of 6 bases from V and 9 bases from J, the junction contained 9 bases not matched to a gene. Germline V gene lookup returns CDR1 MNHEY and CDR2 SMNVEV (reference sequence). The CDR3 spans 14 residues. For the CDR3, the DNA is TGTGCCAGCAGCACGGGACAGGGCGGGTCGCCCCAGCATTTT. Translating it yields CASSTGQGGSPQHF.

This clone was recorded a few times. This rearrangement joins TRBV5-1 to TRBJ2-3; tentatively, D is TRBD2 (5 bases). Germline loops: CDR1 SGHRS, CDR2 YFSETQ. Trimming shortened V by 0 bases and J by 11 bases, and 19 bases separated the two germline ends. There are 15 residues in the CDR3. The CDR3 DNA reads TGCGCCAGCAGCTTGGGCGAGCGGAGCCCGGAGGAGCAGTATTTT. Protein product: CASSLGERSPEEQYF. Looking up the rest from reference TRBV5-1 and TRBJ2-3 gives the full variable domain: KAGVTQTPRYLIKTRGQQVTLSCSPISGHRSVSWYQQTPGQGLQFLFEYFSETQRNKGNFPGRFSGRQFSNSRSEMNVSTLELGDSALYLCASSLGERSPEEQYFGPGTRLTVL.

This chain connects TRBV6-5 to TRBJ2-3, with 9 positions matching TRBD2. This CDR3 comprises 14 residues. Germline trimming cut 5 bases from V and 5 bases from J; bases unmatched to any gene: 5. Per germline, CDR1 MNHEY and CDR2 SVGAGI. The CDR3 here is CASSIQRGEDTQYF. The CDR3 coding sequence is TGTGCCAGCAGTATTCAGCGGGGGGAAGATACGCAGTATTTT.

CDR3 DNA sequence: TGCGCCAGCAGTATGGGCTCTAGCACAGATACGCAGTATTTT. Encoded protein: CASSMGSSTDTQYF. The V and J genes are TRBV5-1 and TRBJ2-3; D ambiguous. Looked up from germline, CDR1 is SGHRS and CDR2 is YFSETQ. The CDR3 contains 14 residues. V lost 5 bases and J 0 bases, leaving 10 bases between the germline ends.

This clone was seen only a few times. This rearrangement joins TRBV28 to TRBJ2-7, with a tentative D call TRBD2 (6 bases). Germline values: CDR1 MDHEN, CDR2 SYDVKM. CDR3 length: 14 amino acids. V lost 7 bases and J lost 8, with 21 bases in between. The chain's CDR3 is CASNPGLLSGKQYF. The CDR3 DNA reads TGTGCCAGCAACCCGGGACTCCTCTCGGGGAAGCAGTACTTC.

V usage is TRBV14 and J usage is TRBJ2-5; a weak D match, TRBD1 (6 bases). V shed 0 bases and J shed 4 bases, with 12 bases lying between them. Germline lookup yields CDR1 SGHDN and CDR2 FVKESK. The CDR3 is made up of 15 amino acids. CDR3 region: CASSQDNQGSETQYF. For the CDR3, the DNA is TGTGCCAGCAGCCAAGATAACCAGGGGTCAGAGACCCAGTACTTC.

The chain carries TRBV30 and TRBJ2-1, with 14 bases matching TRBD2. V lost 1 base, J lost 7 bases, and 3 bases stayed unmatched. Germline CDR1 reads GTSNPN; CDR2 reads SVGIG (reference sequence). The CDR3 is 15 residues long. CDR3 in DNA: TGTGCCTGGAGTGCCGGGACTAGCGGGGGTAATGAGCAGTTCTTC. It is translated as CAWSAGTSGGNEQFF.

The gene calls are TRBV4-3 and TRBJ2-7; D unresolved. Germline V gene lookup returns CDR1 LGHNA and CDR2 YSLEER. The CDR3 totals 13 residues. Trimming removed 0 bases from V and 7 bases from J, with 10 bases in between. CDR3 DNA sequence: TGCGCCAGCAGCCAAGAGACCTGGGGTGAGCAGTACTTC. Amino acid sequence: CASSQETWGEQYF.

V gene TRBV29-1 combines with J gene TRBJ2-1; 10 bases are a match to TRBD2. The CDR3 is 17 residues long. Trimming removed 1 base from V and 9 bases from J; junction bases left unmatched: 15. Germline V gives CDR1 SQVTM, CDR2 ANQGSEA. Here the CDR3 DNA reads TGCAGCGTTGAAGGCCCCAGATCTAGCGGGAGACGAGGTGAGCAGTTCTTC. Its translation is CSVEGPRSSGRRGEQFF.

The V gene is TRBV5-6, the J gene TRBJ2-5, with 7 bases identical to TRBD2. CDR3 length equals 15 residues. The trim removed 2 bases at V and 4 bases at J, leaving 8 bases unmatched. CDR1 and CDR2 from the germline V gene are SGHDT and YYEEEE. CDR3 DNA sequence: TGTGCCAGCAGCTTTAAGGCCTGGGGGGGAGAGACCCAGTACTTC. Amino acid sequence: CASSFKAWGGETQYF.

The chain uses TRBV29-1 and TRBJ2-5; TRBD2 agrees at 10 bases. The CDR3 extends over 13 amino acids. Trimming took 6 bases from V and 2 from J; bases not matched to a gene: 3. The germline V gene encodes CDR1 SQVTM and CDR2 ANQGSEA. The CDR3 loop reads CSVAGGRQETQYF. The CDR3 nucleotides read TGCAGCGTAGCGGGGGGGCGACAAGAGACCCAGTACTTC.

This chain connects TRBV7-8 to TRBJ1-4; TRBD1 is a possible D gene (5 bases). Germline V gene data show CDR1 as SGHVS and CDR2 as FQNEAQ. The CDR3 totals 15 residues. V lost 4 bases and J lost 3, with 12 bases in between. CDR3 nucleotide sequence: TGTGCCAGCAGCTCAGATAGACAGCCTAATGAAAAACTGTTTTTT. Translation: CASSSDRQPNEKLFF.

This clone was counted between two and nine times. Other DNA sequences of this sample code for an identical CDR3. The V gene is TRBV29-1, the J gene TRBJ2-1; the D call may be TRBD1 or TRBD2 (5 bases each). Trimming shortened V by 6 bases and J by 0 bases, and 9 bases separated the two germline ends. Germline CDR1 reads SQVTM; CDR2 reads ANQGSEA. This CDR3 region has 13 residues. Here the CDR3 reads CSVGTSSYNEQFF. The CDR3 DNA is TGCAGCGTGGGGACGTCCTCCTACAATGAGCAGTTCTTC.

The J gene is TRBJ2-5, the V gene TRBV30; D tentatively fits TRBD1 or TRBD2 (5 bases each). V was trimmed by 7 bases and J by 1 base, leaving 22 bases between them. CDR3 length: 16 amino acids. Germline values: CDR1 GTSNPN, CDR2 SVGIG (reference sequence). The chain's CDR3 is CASSSGRSGGQETQYF. CDR3 bases: TGTGCCTCCTCATCGGGACGAAGTGGAGGCCAAGAGACCCAGTACTTC. Based on the CDR3 plus reference TRBV30 and TRBJ2-5, the full variable domain is SQTIHQWPATLVQPVGSPLSLECTVEGTSNPNLYWYRQAAGRGLQLLFYSVGIGQISSEVPQNLSASRPQDRQFILSSKKLLLSDSGFYLCASSSGRSGGQETQYFGPGTRLLVL.

This clone was detected only a few times. The genes are TRBV4-1 and TRBJ2-7; no reliable D call. This CDR3 comprises 12 residues. Germline loops: CDR1 MGHRA, CDR2 YSYEKL. V gave up 0 bases and J gave up 3 bases, with 3 bases separating them. This CDR3 is CASSQDSYEQYF. CDR3 coding DNA: TGCGCCAGCAGCCAAGATAGCTACGAGCAGTACTTC.

About this clone: One end of the junction does not line up with germline, which may come from a read error. The chain recombines TRBV30 with TRBJ2-7; D is uncertain. Looked up from germline, CDR1 is GTSNPN and CDR2 is SVGIG (reference sequence). The CDR3 extends over 11 amino acids. The CDR3 spells CAWSVRRRSGF. As DNA, the CDR3 is TGTGCCTGGAGTGTACGTCGGCGCAGTGGCTTC.

This clone was seen a handful of times. Other DNA sequences within the sample encode an identical CDR3. The V gene is TRBV29-1, the J gene TRBJ2-7; TRBD2 matches at 11 bases. The CDR3 length is 14 residues. Per germline, CDR1 SQVTM and CDR2 ANQGSEA. Trimming at V came to 6 bases and at J to 4 bases, leaving 8 bases not matched to a gene. This chain's CDR3 is CSVALLAGEYEQYF. In DNA, the CDR3 is TGCAGCGTGGCTTTACTAGCGGGAGAGTACGAGCAGTACTTC.

This clone was detected only a few times. The same CDR3 also results from other DNA sequences found in this sample. The CDR3 DNA sequence: TGCAGTGCTAGGGGGGAGACCCAGTACTTC. The encoded protein is CSARGETQYF. The chain joins TRBV20-1 to TRBJ2-5, with unresolved D. Trimming removed 3 bases from V and 5 bases from J, with 4 bases in between. Germline CDR1 reads DFQATT; CDR2 reads SNEGSKA (reference sequence). This CDR3 region has 10 residues.

As DNA, the CDR3 is TGTGCCCAAGGACAGGGCGATCAGCCCCAGCATTTT. This encodes CAQGQGDQPQHF. The chain links TRBV30 to TRBJ1-5; 8 bases align to TRBD1. This CDR3 spans 12 amino acids. Germline V gene lookup returns CDR1 GTSNPN and CDR2 SVGIG (reference sequence). The J segment lost 5 bases and the V segment lost 8 bases, leaving 5 bases of the junction unmatched.

This rearrangement joins TRBV30 to TRBJ2-5, with D possibly being TRBD1 (5 bases). The V end lost 5 bases, the J end lost 6 bases, and 13 bases lay between the germline ends. The germline CDR1 and CDR2 sequences are GTSNPN and SVGIG (reference sequence). The CDR3 consists of 12 residues. CDR3 amino acids: CAWRTTGKTQYF. The DNA for the CDR3 is TGTGCCTGGCGGACAACTGGAAAGACCCAGTACTTC.

The rearrangement links TRBV9 to TRBJ2-5; D call uncertain. V shed 0 bases and J shed 6 bases, with 9 bases lying between them. CDR3 size: 13 residues. Germline V gene lookup returns CDR1 SGDLS and CDR2 YYNGEE. CDR3 protein: CASSVESTKTQYF. CDR3 coding DNA: TGTGCCAGCAGCGTAGAGTCAACGAAGACCCAGTACTTC. Combining the CDR3 with reference TRBV9 and TRBJ2-5 gives the whole variable domain DSGVTQTPKHLITATGQRVTLRCSPRSGDLSVYWYQQSLDQGLQFLIQYYNGEERAKGNILERFSAQQFPDLHSELNLSSLELGDSALYFCASSVESTKTQYFGPGTRLLVL.

The chain has TRBV4-2 and TRBJ1-4, with D perhaps TRBD1 (5 bases). There are 15 residues in the CDR3. Germline V gives CDR1 LGHNA, CDR2 YNFKEQ. V dropped 4 bases and J dropped 8 bases, with 17 bases sitting between them. The CDR3 sequence: CASSPGRINKEKLFF. The CDR3 region has the DNA TGTGCCAGCAGCCCAGGGAGGATTAACAAGGAAAAACTGTTTTTT.

This clone was seen a single time. The chain uses TRBV7-2 and TRBJ2-7; D gene unclear. The CDR3 is 11 residues long. V shed 2 bases and J shed 6 bases, with 5 bases lying between them. CDR1 is SGHTA and CDR2 is FQGNSA in the germline V gene. CDR3 DNA: TGTGCCAGCAGCTTAATGGGCGAGCAGTACTTC. Protein product: CASSLMGEQYF. The entire variable domain, with the rest obtained from reference TRBV7-2 and TRBJ2-7, is as follows: GAGVSQSPSNKVTEKGKDVELRCDPISGHTALYWYRQSLGQGLEFLIYFQGNSAPDKSGLPSDRFSAERTGGSVSTLTIQRTQQEDSAVYLCASSLMGEQYFGPGTRLTVT.

The V call is TRBV29-1, the J call TRBJ2-7, with D possibly matching TRBD1 (6 bases). This CDR3 is 12 amino acids long. Trimming left V 7 bases short and J 1 base short, with 11 bases between. Germline CDR1 reads SQVTM; CDR2 reads ANQGSEA. The CDR3 spells CSAAGESYEQYF. The CDR3 DNA follows: TGCAGCGCCGCAGGGGAGTCCTACGAGCAGTACTTC.